The source of this T cell receptor (beta chain) is a study of T cell responses to AZD1222 COVID-19 vaccine. At the level of the study: Second-dose recipients at about 4 or about 12 weeks were treated as one pooled group.

Clones were read by immunoSEQ multiplex PCR, and TCRdb kept only the in-frame ones, dropping some. The table lists fewer than 120,000 clones, around 82% of them singletons, with 4% to 5% in the top ten. CDR1 SGHTA and CDR2 FQGNSA come from the germline V gene. V lost 1 base and J lost 0, with 10 bases in between. CDR3 length equals 16 residues. The receptor comes from an adult in good health. Sequenced here: peripheral blood, sampled on day 0 of AZD1222 vaccination. The chain has TRBV7-2 and TRBJ1-3; D gene ambiguous. CDR3 DNA sequence: TGTGCCAGCAGCTTAGAACAGCTTCACTCTGGAAACACCATATATTTT. This translates into CASSLEQLHSGNTIYF.